These T cell receptor beta chains were read from a single sample in a study of response to subunit inactivated influenza vaccine. Using its own MiXCR run on the RT-PCR reads, TCRdb lists one record per CDR3 protein. The sample carries about 570,000 distinct CDR3 sequences, approximately 11% recorded once. Separately, the same data were catalogued under a study of T cells expressing NK-cell markers.

This sample comprised PBMCs from blood, obtained on the day of vaccination. The receptors come from a man in his fifties who received an inactivated influenza vaccine. Both conserved end residues are part of each CDR3. Fields, in order: V gene, clone size, J gene, D gene, CDR3 DNA, CDR3 protein. D genes are given only for firm matches. Rows may omit the clone size; those that give it use once, few, many or a size class.

TRBV7-8	NA	TRBJ1-1	NA	TGTGCCAGCAGCTTACAGCAGAACACTGAAGCTTTCTTT	CASSLQQNTEAFF
TRBV28	few	TRBJ1-2	TRBD1	TGTGCCAGCAGTCCATACTGGGACAGGAACTATGGCTACACCTTC	CASSPYWDRNYGYTF
TRBV7-8	NA	TRBJ2-7	TRBD2	TGTGCCAGCAGCCCCCGGACTAGCGGGGGGCTTGAGCAGTACTTC	CASSPRTSGGLEQYF
TRBV5-1	NA	TRBJ2-3	TRBD1	TGCGCCAGCAGCTTGAAGGGGGCTTTCTCTGATACGCAGTATTTT	CASSLKGAFSDTQYF
TRBV4-2	NA	TRBJ1-5	NA	TGTGCCAGCAGCCAAGTTGGGCAGGGGCTCAATCAGCCCCAGCATTTT	CASSQVGQGLNQPQHF
TRBV7-2	few	TRBJ2-1	TRBD2	TGTGCCAGCAGCTTAGACACTAGCGGGAGCTACAATGAGCAGTTCTTC	CASSLDTSGSYNEQFF
TRBV29-1	NA	TRBJ1-1	TRBD1	TGCAGCGGGGGACAGGGAGCCACTGAAGCTTTCTTT	CSGGQGATEAFF
TRBV29-1	NA	TRBJ2-3	NA	TGCAGCACGTCATCGGGGGTCCTCACAGATACGCAGTATTTT	CSTSSGVLTDTQYF
TRBV24-1	NA	TRBJ2-5	NA	TGTGCCACCAGTGATTCAAGACGGGAAGAGACCCAGTACTTC	CATSDSRREETQYF
TRBV12-3/TRBV12-4	many	TRBJ2-3	NA	TGTGCCAGCGGTCCGGGGGACGCGGATACGCAGTATTTT	CASGPGDADTQYF
TRBV7-9	few	TRBJ1-2	NA	TGTGCCAGCGGCGACTCGTCGGACTATGGCTACACCTTC	CASGDSSDYGYTF
TRBV12-3/TRBV12-4	few	TRBJ1-6	NA	TGTGCCAGCTCTAACACCGGGACGTCACCCCTCCACTTT	CASSNTGTSPLHF
TRBV6-1	few	TRBJ1-2	NA	TGTGCCAGCAGTCCCCGGATCCTGACTAACTATGGCTACACCTTC	CASSPRILTNYGYTF
TRBV4-3	few	TRBJ1-2	TRBD1	TGCGCCAGCAGCCAGGAGACAGGGAACCTCTATGGCTACACCTTC	CASSQETGNLYGYTF
TRBV7-2	NA	TRBJ2-5	NA	TGTGCCAGCAGCTTAGCGGGCAATCCCAGGGGAGAGACCCAGTACTTC	CASSLAGNPRGETQYF
TRBV7-9	NA	TRBJ2-1	TRBD2	TGTGCCAGCAGCTACGGACTAGCAGCTGACAATGAGCAGTTCTTC	CASSYGLAADNEQFF
TRBV7-2	NA	TRBJ2-7	TRBD1	TGTGCCAGCAGCTTATATGACAGGGGCCCCTACGAGCAGTACTTC	CASSLYDRGPYEQYF
TRBV11-3	NA	TRBJ2-3	NA	TGTGCCAGCAGTTTGGGGGTAGCAAGCACAGATACGCAGTATTTT	CASSLGVASTDTQYF
TRBV5-6	many	TRBJ1-3	NA	TGTGCCAGCAGCCGGGCGAACACCATATATTTT	CASSRANTIYF
TRBV12-3/TRBV12-4	NA	TRBJ1-2	TRBD1	TGTGCCAGCAATGACAGGGAAGTCGGTAACTATGGCTACACCTTC	CASNDREVGNYGYTF
TRBV12-3/TRBV12-4	few	TRBJ1-6	TRBD1	TGTGCCAGCAGTTCCCCAGGGGGGGACTCCTATAATTCACCCCTCCACTTT	CASSSPGGDSYNSPLHF
TRBV12-3/TRBV12-4	NA	TRBJ2-5	NA	TGTGCCAGCAGTTTTTTGGTGGAGACCCAGTACTTC	CASSFLVETQYF
TRBV10-3	many	TRBJ2-3	NA	TGTGCCATCAACCAGCGGAGCACAGATACGCAGTATTTT	CAINQRSTDTQYF
TRBV21-1	few	TRBJ2-7	NA	TGTGCCACGTTATGCGCGGGGAGCTCCTACGAGCAGTACTTC	CATLCAGSSYEQYF
TRBV6-1	NA	TRBJ1-2	NA	TGTGCCAGCAGTGAAGACGGGGTCGGCTACACCTTC	CASSEDGVGYTF
TRBV7-9	NA	TRBJ2-3	TRBD2	TGTGCCAGCAGCCCTTCTCGGGGGGGCAGGGATACGCAGTATTTT	CASSPSRGGRDTQYF
TRBV29-1	NA	TRBJ2-1	TRBD1	TGCAGCGTTCGAGGGGGCCGTAATGAGCAGTTCTTC	CSVRGGRNEQFF
TRBV7-9	many	TRBJ1-1	NA	TGTGCCAGCAGCTTAGAGGCAGACACTGAAGCTTTCTTT	CASSLEADTEAFF
TRBV11-3	few	TRBJ2-3	TRBD2	TGTGCCAGCAGCGTGGGGACTAGCGGCTTCCCGGCAGATACGCAGTATTTT	CASSVGTSGFPADTQYF
TRBV12-3/TRBV12-4	NA	TRBJ2-1	TRBD2	TGTGCCAGCAGTCCTCGCGCAGCGGGAGGTCCCTACAATGAGCAGTTCTTC	CASSPRAAGGPYNEQFF
TRBV12-3/TRBV12-4	many	TRBJ2-2	NA	TGTGCCAGCAGTTTAAGGAGAAACACCGGGGAGCTGTTTTTT	CASSLRRNTGELFF
TRBV5-1	few	TRBJ2-1	TRBD1	TGCGCCAGCACTTACAGGGGCTACAATGAGCAGTTCTTC	CASTYRGYNEQFF
TRBV3-1	NA	TRBJ2-5	TRBD2	TGTGCCAGCTGGCTAGCGGGGGTGGAGACCCAGTACTTC	CASWLAGVETQYF
TRBV6-5	few	TRBJ2-2	TRBD2	TGTGCCAGCAGTTACTCGCGGGGGGGCGTCACCGGGGAGCTGTTTTTT	CASSYSRGGVTGELFF
TRBV5-1	few	TRBJ2-5	NA	TGCGCCAGCAGCTTGTATGGGGGCCGGGCAGAGACCCAGTACTTC	CASSLYGGRAETQYF
TRBV10-3	many	TRBJ2-5	NA	TGTGCCATCAGTGGATCAGGGGCGGAGACCCAGTACTTC	CAISGSGAETQYF
TRBV10-2	few	TRBJ1-5	NA	TGCGCCAGCAGTGAGTTGAACAGGGCCCAGGGGCCCCAGCATTTT	CASSELNRAQGPQHF
TRBV20-1	few	TRBJ2-7	NA	TGCAGTGCTAGAGAGAGCTCCTACGAGCAGTACTTC	CSARESSYEQYF
TRBV20-1	few	TRBJ1-2	NA	TGCAGTGCTAGAGGGGACAAACCGGGTGGCTACACCTTC	CSARGDKPGGYTF